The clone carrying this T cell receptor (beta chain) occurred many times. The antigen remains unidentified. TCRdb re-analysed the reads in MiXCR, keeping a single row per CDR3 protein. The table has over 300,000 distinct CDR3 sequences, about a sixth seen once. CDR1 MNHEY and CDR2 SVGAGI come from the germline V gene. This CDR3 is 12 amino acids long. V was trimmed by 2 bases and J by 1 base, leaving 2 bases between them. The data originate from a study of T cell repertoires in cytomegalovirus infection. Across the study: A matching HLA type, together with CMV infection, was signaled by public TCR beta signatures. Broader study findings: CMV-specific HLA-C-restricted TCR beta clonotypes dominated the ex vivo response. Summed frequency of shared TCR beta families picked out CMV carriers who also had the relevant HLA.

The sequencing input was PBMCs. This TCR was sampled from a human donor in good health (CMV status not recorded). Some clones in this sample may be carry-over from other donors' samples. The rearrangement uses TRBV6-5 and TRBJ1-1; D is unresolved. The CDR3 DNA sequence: TGTGCCAGCAGTTACGCGAACACTGAAGCTTTCTTT. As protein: CASSYANTEAFF.